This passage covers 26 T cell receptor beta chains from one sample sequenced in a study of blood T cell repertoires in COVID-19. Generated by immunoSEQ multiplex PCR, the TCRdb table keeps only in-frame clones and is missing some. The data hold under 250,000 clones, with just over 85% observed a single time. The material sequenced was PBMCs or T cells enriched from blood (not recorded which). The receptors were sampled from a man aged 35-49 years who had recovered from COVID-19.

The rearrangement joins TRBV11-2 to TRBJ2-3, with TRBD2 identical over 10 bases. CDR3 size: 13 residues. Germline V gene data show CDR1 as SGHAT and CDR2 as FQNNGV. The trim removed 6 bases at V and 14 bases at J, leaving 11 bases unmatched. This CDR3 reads CASSRATSGIPYF. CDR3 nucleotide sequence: TGTGCCAGCAGTCGAGCAACTAGCGGGATTCCGTATTTT. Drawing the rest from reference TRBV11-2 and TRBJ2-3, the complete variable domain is EAGVAQSPRYKIIEKRQSVAFWCNPISGHATLYWYQQILGQGPKLLIQFQNNGVVDDSQLPKDRFSAERLKGVDSTLKIQPAKLEDSAVYLCASSRATSGIPYFGPGTRLTVL.

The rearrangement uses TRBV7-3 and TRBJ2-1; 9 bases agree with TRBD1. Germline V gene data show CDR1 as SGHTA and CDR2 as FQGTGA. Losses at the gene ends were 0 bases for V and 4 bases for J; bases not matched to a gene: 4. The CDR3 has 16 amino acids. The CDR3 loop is CASSLTTGQGYNEQFF. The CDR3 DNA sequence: TGTGCCAGCAGCTTAACGACGGGACAGGGATACAATGAGCAGTTCTTC.

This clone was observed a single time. The CDR3 loop is CASRGQGVNYGYTF. For the CDR3, the DNA is TGTGCCAGCAGGGGACAGGGTGTAAACTATGGCTACACCTTC. The rearrangement links TRBV6-5 to TRBJ1-2; the match to TRBD1 covers 9 bases. The germline CDR1 and CDR2 sequences are MNHEY and SVGAGI. This CDR3 is built from 14 residues. The J segment lost 2 bases and the V segment lost 6 bases, leaving 4 bases of the junction unmatched.

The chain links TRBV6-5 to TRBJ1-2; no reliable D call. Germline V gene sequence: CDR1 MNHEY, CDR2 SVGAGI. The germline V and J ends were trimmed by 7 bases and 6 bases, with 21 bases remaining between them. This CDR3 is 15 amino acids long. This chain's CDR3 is CASKPPAGPPHGYTF. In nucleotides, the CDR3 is TGTGCCAGCAAACCCCCGGCAGGTCCGCCACATGGCTACACCTTC.

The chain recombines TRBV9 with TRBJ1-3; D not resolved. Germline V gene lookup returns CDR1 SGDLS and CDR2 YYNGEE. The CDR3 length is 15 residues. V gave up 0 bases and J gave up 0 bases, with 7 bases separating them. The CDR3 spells CASSVAGSSGNTIYF. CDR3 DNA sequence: TGTGCCAGCAGCGTAGCTGGCAGCTCTGGAAACACCATATATTTT.

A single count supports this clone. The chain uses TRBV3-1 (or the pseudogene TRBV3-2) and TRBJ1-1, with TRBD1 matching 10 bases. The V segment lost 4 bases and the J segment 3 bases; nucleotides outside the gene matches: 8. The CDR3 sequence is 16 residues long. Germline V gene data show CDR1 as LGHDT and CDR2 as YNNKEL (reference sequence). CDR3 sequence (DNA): TGTGCCAGCAGCCTCCCCCGGACAGGGGGGGACACTGAAGCTTTCTTT. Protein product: CASSLPRTGGDTEAFF.

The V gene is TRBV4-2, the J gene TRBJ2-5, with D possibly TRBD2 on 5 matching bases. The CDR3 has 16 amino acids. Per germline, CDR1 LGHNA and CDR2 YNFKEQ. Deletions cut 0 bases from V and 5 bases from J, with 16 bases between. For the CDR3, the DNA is TGTGCCAGCAGCCAAGATAGGTGGGAGTATGGCGAGACCCAGTACTTC. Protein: CASSQDRWEYGETQYF.

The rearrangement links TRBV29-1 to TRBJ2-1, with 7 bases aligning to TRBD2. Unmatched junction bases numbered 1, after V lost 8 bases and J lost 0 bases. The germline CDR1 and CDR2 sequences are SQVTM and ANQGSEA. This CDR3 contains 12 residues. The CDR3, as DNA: TGCAGCAAGCGGGGCTCCTACAATGAGCAGTTCTTC. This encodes CSKRGSYNEQFF.

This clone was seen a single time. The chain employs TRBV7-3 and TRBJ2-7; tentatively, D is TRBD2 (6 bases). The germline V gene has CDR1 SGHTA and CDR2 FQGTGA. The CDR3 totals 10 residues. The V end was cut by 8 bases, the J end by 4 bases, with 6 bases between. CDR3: CASGGYEQYF. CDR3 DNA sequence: TGTGCCAGCGGGGGGTACGAGCAGTACTTC.

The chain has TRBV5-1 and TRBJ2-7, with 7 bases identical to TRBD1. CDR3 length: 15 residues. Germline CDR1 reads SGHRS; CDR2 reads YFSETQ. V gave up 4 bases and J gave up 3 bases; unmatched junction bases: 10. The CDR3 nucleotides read TGCGCCAGCAGCCACCCGGGGACAGTTATCTACGAGCAGTACTTC. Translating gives CASSHPGTVIYEQYF.

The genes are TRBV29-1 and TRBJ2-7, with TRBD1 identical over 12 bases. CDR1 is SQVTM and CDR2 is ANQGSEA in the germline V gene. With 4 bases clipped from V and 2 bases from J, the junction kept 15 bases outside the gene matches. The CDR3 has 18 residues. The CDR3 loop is CSVATGQGAPRGTYEQYF. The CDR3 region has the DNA TGCAGCGTTGCTACGGGACAGGGGGCGCCTAGAGGAACCTACGAGCAGTACTTC.

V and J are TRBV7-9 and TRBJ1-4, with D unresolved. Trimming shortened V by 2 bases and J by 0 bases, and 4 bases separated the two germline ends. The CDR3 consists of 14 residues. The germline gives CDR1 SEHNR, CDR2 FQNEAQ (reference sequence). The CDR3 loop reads CASSLPATNEKLFF. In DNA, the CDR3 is TGTGCCAGCAGCTTACCAGCAACTAATGAAAAACTGTTTTTT.

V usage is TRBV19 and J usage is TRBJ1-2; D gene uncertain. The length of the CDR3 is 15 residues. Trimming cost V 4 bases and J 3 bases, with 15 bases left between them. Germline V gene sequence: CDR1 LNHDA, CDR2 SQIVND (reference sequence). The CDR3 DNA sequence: TGTGCCAGTAGTAACGCCCCAACTCGGGACTATGGCTACACCTTC. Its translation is CASSNAPTRDYGYTF. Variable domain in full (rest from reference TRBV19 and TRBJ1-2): DGGITQSPKYLFRKEGQNVTLSCEQNLNHDAMYWYRQDPGQGLRLIYYSQIVNDFQKGDIAEGYSVSREKKESFPLTVTSAQKNPTAFYLCASSNAPTRDYGYTFGSGTRLTVV.

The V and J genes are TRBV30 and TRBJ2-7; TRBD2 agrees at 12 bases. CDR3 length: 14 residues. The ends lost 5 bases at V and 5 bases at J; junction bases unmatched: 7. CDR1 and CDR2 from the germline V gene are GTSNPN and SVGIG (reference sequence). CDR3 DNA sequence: TGTGCCTGGGATAGACTAGCGGGAGTCCACGAGCAGTACTTC. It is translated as CAWDRLAGVHEQYF. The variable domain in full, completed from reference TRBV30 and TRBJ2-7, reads SQTIHQWPATLVQPVGSPLSLECTVEGTSNPNLYWYRQAAGRGLQLLFYSVGIGQISSEVPQNLSASRPQDRQFILSSKKLLLSDSGFYLCAWDRLAGVHEQYFGPGTRLTVT.

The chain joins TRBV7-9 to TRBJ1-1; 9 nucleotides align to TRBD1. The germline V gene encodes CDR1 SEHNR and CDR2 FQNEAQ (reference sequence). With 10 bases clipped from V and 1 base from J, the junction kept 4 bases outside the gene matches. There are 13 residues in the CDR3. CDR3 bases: TGTGCCACCACGGGACAGGGGAACACTGAAGCTTTCTTT. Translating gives CATTGQGNTEAFF.

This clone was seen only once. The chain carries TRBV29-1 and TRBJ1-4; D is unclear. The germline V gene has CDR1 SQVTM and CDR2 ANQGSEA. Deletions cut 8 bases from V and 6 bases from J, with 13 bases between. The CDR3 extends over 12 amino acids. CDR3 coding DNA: TGCAGCTCCCGCTACGGGGATGAAAAACTGTTTTTT. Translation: CSSRYGDEKLFF.

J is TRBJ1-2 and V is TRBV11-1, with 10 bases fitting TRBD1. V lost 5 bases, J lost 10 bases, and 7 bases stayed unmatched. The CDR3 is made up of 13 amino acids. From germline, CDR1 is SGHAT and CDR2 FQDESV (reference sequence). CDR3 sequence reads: CASSPRDRGSYTF. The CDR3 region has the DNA TGTGCCAGCAGCCCGCGGGACAGGGGTTCCTACACCTTC.

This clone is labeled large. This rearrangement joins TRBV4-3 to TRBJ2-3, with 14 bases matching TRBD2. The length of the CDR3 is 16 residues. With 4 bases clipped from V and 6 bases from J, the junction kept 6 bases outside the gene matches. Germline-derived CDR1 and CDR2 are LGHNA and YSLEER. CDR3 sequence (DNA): TGCGCCAGCAGCCGTGGACTAGCGGGGGGCGGGGATACGCAGTATTTT. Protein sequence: CASSRGLAGGGDTQYF.

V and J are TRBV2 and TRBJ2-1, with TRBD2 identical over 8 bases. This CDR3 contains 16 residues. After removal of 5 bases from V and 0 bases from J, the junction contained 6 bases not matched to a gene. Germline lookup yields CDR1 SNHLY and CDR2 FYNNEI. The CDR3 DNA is TGTGCCAGCAGTCCTGCGGGGGGTCCCTCCTACAATGAGCAGTTCTTC. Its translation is CASSPAGGPSYNEQFF.

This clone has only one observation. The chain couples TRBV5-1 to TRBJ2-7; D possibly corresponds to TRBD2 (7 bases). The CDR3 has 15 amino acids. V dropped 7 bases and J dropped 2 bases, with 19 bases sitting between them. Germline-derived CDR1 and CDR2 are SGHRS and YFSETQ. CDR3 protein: CASSGGGQLTYEQYF. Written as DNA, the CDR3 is TGCGCCAGCTCGGGCGGGGGCCAACTCACCTACGAGCAGTACTTC.

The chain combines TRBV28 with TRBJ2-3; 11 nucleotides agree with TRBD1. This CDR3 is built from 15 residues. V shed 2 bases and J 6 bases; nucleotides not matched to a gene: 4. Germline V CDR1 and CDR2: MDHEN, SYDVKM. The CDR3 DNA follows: TGTGCCAGCAGTTTAGGGACAGGGGGAATGGATACGCAGTATTTT. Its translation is CASSLGTGGMDTQYF.

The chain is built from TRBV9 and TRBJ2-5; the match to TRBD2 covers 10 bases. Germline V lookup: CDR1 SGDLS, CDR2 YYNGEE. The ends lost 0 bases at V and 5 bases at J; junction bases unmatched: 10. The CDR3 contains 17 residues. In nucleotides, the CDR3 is TGTGCCAGCAGCGTAGAAAGCGGGGGGGCATATCGGGAGACCCAGTACTTC. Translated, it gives CASSVESGGAYRETQYF.

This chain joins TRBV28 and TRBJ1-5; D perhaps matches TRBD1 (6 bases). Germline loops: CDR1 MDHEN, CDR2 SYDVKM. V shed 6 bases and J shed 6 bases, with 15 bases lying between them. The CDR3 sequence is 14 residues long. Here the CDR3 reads CASSHRVWGQPQHF. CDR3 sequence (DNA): TGTGCCAGCAGCCACAGGGTATGGGGTCAGCCCCAGCATTTT.

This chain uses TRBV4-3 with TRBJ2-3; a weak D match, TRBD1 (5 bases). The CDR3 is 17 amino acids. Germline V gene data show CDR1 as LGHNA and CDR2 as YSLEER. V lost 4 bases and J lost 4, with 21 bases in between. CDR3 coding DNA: TGCGCCAGCAGCCTAGAAATAAGGACAACCCCCGCAGATACGCAGTATTTT. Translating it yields CASSLEIRTTPADTQYF.

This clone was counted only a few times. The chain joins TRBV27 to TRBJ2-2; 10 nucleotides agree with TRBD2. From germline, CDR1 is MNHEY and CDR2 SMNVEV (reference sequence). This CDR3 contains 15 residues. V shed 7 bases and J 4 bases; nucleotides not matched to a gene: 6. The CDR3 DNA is TGTGCCAGCACAACTATAGCGGGGGGCACCGGGGAGCTGTTTTTT. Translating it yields CASTTIAGGTGELFF.

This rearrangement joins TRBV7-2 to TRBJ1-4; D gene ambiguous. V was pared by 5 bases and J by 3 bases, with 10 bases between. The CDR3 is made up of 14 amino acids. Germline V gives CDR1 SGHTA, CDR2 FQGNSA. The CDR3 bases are TGTGCCAGCAGCCCCCGGCAGGCTAATGAAAAACTGTTTTTT. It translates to CASSPRQANEKLFF.